Included here is one TCR beta chain sequence, with context. This specimen belongs to a study of T cell changes during pregnancy in multiple sclerosis. Method: immunoSEQ multiplex PCR; TCRdb's copy keeps in-frame clones and lacks some. Of 65,000 to 80,000 clones in the sample, 90% to 95% were seen once. Germline lookup yields CDR1 KGHSH and CDR2 LQKENI. Losses at the gene ends were 6 bases for V and 0 bases for J; bases not matched to a gene: 6. The CDR3 is 16 residues long. The material was peripheral blood, obtained in the first trimester of pregnancy. J is TRBJ2-3 and V is TRBV18, with TRBD2 matching 10 bases. The TCR sequence derives from a female donor with multiple sclerosis, enrolled in a pregnancy study. Here the CDR3 DNA reads TGTGCCAGCTCGTCCCTAGCGGGGGTTAGCACAGATACGCAGTATTTT. Translated, it gives CASSSLAGVSTDTQYF.